The T cell receptor (beta chain) under discussion was sequenced for a study of regulatory T cells in long-lasting Graves disease. Indicated time point: newly diagnosed GD, antithyroid drugs for less than 3 months. Construction of the TCR library relied on RNA isolated from PBMCs. With iRepertoire HTBI primers and Arm-PCR of CDR3 regions, TCR beta libraries were built. Via MiXCR, TCRdb re-called the multiplex PCR reads, giving one row per CDR3 protein. The sample consists of approximately 540,000 distinct CDR3 sequences, around 12% of them appearing once. With 1 base removed from V and 3 bases from J, the gap between germline ends came to 18 bases. The CDR3 length is 18 residues. This sample also appeared in a second study, on T cells in Graves' hyperthyroidism and ophthalmopathy.

This specimen was peripheral blood mononuclear cells (PBMCs), taken at new diagnosis, from a patient treated with antithyroid drugs. This clonotype originated in a woman aged 25 to 39 with Graves disease. The V call is TRBV12-3 or TRBV12-4, the J call TRBJ2-2, with D perhaps matching TRBD1 or TRBD2 (5 bases each). The CDR3 sequence: CASSLGPGADPYTGELFF. The CDR3 DNA reads TGTGCCAGCAGTTTAGGGCCCGGGGCCGATCCCTACACCGGGGAGCTGTTTTTT.